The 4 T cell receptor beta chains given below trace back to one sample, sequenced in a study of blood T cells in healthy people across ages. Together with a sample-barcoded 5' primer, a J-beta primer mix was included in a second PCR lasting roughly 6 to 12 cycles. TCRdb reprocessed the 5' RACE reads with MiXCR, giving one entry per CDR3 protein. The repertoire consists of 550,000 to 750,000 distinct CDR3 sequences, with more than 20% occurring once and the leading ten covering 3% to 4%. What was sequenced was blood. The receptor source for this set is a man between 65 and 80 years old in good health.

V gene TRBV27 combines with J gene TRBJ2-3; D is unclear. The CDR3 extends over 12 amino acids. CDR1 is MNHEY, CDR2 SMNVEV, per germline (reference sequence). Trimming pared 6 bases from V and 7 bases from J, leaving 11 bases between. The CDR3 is CASSPPLNTQYF. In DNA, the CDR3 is TGTGCCAGCAGCCCTCCCTTAAATACGCAGTATTTT.

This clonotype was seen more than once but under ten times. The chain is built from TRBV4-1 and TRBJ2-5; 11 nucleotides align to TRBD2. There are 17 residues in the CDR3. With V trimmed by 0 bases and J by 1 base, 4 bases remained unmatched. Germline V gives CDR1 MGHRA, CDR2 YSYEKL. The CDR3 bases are TGCGCCAGCAGCCAAGATCCTAGCGGGAGGATCCAAGAGACCCAGTACTTC. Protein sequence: CASSQDPSGRIQETQYF.

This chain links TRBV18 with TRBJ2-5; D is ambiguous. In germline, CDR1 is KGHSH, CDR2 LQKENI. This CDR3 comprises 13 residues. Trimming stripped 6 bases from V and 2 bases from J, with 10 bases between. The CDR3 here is CASSEWGQETQYF. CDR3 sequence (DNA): TGTGCCAGCTCCGAATGGGGACAAGAGACCCAGTACTTC.

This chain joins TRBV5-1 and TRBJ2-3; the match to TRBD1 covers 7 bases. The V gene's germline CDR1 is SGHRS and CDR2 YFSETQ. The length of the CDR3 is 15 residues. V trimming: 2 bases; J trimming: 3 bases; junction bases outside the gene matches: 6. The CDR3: CASSLDGQATDTQYF. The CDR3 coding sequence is TGCGCCAGCAGCTTAGACGGACAGGCAACAGATACGCAGTATTTT.